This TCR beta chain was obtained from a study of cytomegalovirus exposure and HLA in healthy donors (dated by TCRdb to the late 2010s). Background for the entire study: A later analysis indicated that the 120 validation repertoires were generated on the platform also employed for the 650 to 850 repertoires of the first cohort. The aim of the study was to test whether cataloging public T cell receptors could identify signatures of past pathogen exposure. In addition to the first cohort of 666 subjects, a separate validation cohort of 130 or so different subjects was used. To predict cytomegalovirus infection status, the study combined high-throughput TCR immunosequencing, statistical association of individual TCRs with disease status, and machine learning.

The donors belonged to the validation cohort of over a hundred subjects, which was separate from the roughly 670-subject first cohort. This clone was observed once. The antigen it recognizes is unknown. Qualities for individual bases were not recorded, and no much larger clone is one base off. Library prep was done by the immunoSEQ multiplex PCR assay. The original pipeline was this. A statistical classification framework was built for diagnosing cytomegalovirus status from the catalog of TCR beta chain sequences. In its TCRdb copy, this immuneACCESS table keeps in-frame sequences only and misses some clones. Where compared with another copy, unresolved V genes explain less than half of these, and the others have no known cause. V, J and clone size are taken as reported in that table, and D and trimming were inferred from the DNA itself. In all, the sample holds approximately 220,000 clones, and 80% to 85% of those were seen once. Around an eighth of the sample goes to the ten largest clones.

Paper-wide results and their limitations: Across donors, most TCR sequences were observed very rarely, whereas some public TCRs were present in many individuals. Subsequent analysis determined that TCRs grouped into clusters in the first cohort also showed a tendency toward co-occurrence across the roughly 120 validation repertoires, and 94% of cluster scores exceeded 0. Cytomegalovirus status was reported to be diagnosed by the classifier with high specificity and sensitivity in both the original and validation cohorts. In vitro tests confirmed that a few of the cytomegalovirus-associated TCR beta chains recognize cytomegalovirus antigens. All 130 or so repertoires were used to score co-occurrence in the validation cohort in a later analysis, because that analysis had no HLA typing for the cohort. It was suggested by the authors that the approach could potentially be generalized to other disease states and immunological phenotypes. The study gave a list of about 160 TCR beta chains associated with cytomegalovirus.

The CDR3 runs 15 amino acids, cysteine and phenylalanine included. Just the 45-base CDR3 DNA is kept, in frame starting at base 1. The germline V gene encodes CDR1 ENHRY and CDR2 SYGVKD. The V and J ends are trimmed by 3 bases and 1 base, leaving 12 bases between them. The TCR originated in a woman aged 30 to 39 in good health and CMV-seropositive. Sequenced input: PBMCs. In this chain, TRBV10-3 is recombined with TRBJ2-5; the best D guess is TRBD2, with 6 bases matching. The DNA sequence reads TGTGCCATCAGTGACATTCGGCGGGGCCAAGAGACCCAGTACTTC. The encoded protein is CAISDIRRGQETQYF.